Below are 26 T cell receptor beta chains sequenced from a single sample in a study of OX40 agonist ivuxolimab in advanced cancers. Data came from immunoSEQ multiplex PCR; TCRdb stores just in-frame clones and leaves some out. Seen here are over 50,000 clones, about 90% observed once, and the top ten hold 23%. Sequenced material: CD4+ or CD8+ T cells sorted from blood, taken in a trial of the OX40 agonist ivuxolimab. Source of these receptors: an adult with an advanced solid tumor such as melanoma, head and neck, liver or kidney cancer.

The DNA for the CDR3 is TGCGCCAGCAGCCATGGGACTAGCGGTGCCTACGAGCAGTACTTC. Translated, it gives CASSHGTSGAYEQYF. The chain joins TRBV4-1 to TRBJ2-7, with 11 bases matching TRBD2. The CDR3 sequence is 15 residues long. Losses at the gene ends were 3 bases for V and 2 bases for J; bases not matched to a gene: 3. Germline CDR1 is MGHRA and CDR2 is YSYEKL.

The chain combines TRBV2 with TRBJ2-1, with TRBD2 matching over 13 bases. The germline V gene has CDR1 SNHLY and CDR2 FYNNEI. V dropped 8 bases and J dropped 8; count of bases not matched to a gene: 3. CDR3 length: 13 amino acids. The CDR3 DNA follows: TGTGCCAGCGAAACTAGCGGGAGGGATGAGCAGTTCTTC. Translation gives CASETSGRDEQFF. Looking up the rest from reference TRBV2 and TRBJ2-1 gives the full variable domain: EPEVTQTPSHQVTQMGQEVILRCVPISNHLYFYWYRQILGQKVEFLVSFYNNEISEKSEIFDDQFSVERPDGSNFTLKIRSTKLEDSAMYFCASETSGRDEQFFGPGTRLTVL.

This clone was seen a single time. In DNA form, the CDR3 reads TGCGCCAGCAGCCAAGTACTTCTAGCGGGGGGCACAGATACGCAGTATTTT. Protein product: CASSQVLLAGGTDTQYF. V usage is TRBV4-3 and J usage is TRBJ2-3; the match to TRBD2 covers 10 bases. The trim removed 1 base at V and 1 base at J, leaving 5 bases unmatched. The CDR3 contains 17 residues. From germline, CDR1 is LGHNA and CDR2 YSLEER.

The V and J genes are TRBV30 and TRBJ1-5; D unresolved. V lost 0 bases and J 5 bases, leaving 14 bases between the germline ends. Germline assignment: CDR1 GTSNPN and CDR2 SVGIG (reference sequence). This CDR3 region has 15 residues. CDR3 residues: CAWSVKWEDYQPQHF. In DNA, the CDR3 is TGTGCCTGGAGTGTCAAGTGGGAGGATTATCAGCCCCAGCATTTT.

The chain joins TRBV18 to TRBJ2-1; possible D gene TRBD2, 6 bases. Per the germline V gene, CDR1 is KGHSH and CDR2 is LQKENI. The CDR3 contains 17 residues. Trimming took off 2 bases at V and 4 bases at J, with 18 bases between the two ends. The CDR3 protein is CASSPTQMGLQYNEQFF. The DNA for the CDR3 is TGTGCCAGCTCACCAACTCAAATGGGACTCCAGTACAATGAGCAGTTCTTC.

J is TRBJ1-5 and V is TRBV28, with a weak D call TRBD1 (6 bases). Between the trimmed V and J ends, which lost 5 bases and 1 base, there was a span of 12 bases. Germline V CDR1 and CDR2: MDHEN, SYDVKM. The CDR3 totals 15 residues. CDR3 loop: CASSQTGRSNQPQHF. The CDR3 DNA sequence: TGTGCCAGCAGTCAAACAGGGCGAAGCAATCAGCCCCAGCATTTT.

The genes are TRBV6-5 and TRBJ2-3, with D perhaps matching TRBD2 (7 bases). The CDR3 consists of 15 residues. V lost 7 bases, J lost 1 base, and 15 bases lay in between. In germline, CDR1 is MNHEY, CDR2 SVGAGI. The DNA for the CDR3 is TGTGCCAGCATGGAGGGAGGGGGGGGCACAGATACGCAGTATTTT. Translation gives CASMEGGGGTDTQYF.

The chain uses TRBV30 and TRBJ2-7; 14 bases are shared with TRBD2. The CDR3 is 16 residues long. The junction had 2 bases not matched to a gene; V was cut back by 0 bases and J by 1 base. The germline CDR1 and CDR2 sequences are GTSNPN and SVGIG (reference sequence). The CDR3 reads CAWSVGLAGVSYEQYF. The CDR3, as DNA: TGTGCCTGGAGTGTGGGACTAGCGGGGGTGTCCTACGAGCAGTACTTC.

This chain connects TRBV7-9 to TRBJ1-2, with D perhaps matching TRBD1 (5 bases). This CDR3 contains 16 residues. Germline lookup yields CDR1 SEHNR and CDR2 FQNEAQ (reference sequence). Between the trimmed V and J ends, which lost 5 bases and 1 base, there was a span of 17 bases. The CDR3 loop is CASSTGRDRNNYGYTF. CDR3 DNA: TGTGCCAGCAGCACTGGAAGGGACCGCAATAACTATGGCTACACCTTC.

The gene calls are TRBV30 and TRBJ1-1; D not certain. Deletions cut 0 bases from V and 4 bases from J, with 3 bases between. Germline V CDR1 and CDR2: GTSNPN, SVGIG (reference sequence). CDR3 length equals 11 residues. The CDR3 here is CAWSVTTEAFF. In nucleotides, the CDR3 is TGTGCCTGGAGTGTAACCACTGAAGCTTTCTTT.

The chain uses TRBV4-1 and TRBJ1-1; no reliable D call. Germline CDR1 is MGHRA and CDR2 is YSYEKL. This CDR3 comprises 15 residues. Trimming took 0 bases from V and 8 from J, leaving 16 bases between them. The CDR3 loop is CASSQDLGSAPEAFF. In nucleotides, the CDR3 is TGCGCCAGCAGCCAAGATTTGGGGTCGGCACCCGAAGCTTTCTTT.

CDR3 protein: CASSQRGEPTDTQYF. In nucleotides, the CDR3 is TGTGCCAGCAGTCAAAGGGGGGAGCCCACAGATACGCAGTATTTT. This sequence joins TRBV9 and TRBJ2-3; D possibly uses TRBD1 or TRBD2 (6 bases each). The CDR3 is 15 amino acids. The V gene's germline CDR1 is SGDLS and CDR2 YYNGEE. V lost 5 bases, J lost 2 bases, and 15 bases lay in between.

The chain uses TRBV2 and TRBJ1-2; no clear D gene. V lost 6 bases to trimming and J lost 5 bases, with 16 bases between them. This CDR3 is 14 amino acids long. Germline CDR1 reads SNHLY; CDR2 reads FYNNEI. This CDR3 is CASRPQSGFYGYTF. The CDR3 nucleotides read TGTGCCAGCAGGCCCCAGTCGGGTTTTTATGGCTACACCTTC.

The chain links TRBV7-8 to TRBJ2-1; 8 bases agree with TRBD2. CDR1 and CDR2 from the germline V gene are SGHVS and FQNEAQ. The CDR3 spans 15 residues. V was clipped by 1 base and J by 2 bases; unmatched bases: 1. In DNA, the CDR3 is TGTGCCAGCAGCTTAGTAGCGGGGACCTACAATGAGCAGTTCTTC. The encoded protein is CASSLVAGTYNEQFF.

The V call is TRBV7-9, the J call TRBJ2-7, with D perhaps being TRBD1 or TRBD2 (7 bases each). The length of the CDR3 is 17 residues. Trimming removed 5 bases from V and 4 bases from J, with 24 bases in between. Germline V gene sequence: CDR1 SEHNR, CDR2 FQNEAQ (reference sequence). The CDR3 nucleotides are TGTGCCAGCAGCGAGCAGGGGGAGGGGGGTTTTGGTTACGAGCAGTACGTC. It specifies CASSEQGEGGFGYEQYV.

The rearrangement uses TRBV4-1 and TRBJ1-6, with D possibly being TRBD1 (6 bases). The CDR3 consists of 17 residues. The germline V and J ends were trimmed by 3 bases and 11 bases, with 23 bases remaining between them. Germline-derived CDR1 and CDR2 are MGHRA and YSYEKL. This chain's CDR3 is CASSHPWGTGKEAPLHF. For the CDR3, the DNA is TGCGCCAGCAGCCATCCCTGGGGAACAGGGAAGGAAGCACCCCTCCACTTT.

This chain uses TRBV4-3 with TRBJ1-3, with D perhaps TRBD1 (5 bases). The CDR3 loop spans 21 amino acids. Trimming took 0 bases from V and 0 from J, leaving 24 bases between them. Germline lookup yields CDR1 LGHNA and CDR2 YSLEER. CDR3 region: CASSQDYLGDSLYYSGNTIYF. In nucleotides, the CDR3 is TGCGCCAGCAGCCAAGATTATCTAGGAGACAGCCTATATTACTCTGGAAACACCATATATTTT.

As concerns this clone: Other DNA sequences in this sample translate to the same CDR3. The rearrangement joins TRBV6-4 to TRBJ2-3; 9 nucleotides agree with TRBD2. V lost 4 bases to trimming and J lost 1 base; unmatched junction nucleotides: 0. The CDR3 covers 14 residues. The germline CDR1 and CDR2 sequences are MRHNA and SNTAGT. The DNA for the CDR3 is TGTGCCAGCAGTGTAGCGGGGGGCACAGATACGCAGTATTTT. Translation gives CASSVAGGTDTQYF.

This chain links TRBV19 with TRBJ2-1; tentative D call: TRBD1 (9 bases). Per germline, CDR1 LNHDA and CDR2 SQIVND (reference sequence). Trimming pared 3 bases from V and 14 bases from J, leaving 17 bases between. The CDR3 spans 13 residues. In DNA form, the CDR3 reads TGTGCCAGTAGTATGAACAGGGGGCGGGAGGAGTTCTTC. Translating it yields CASSMNRGREEFF.

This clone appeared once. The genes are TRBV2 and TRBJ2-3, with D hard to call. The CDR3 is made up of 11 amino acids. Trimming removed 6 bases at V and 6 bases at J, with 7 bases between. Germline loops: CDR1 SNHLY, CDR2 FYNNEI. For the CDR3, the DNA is TGTGCCAGCAGATACTCCGATACGCAGTATTTT. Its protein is CASRYSDTQYF.

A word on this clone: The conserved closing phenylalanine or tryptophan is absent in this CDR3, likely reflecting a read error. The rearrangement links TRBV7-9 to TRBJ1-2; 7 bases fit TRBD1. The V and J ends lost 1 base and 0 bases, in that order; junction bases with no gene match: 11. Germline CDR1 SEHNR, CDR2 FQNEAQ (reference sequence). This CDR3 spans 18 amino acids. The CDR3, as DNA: TGTGCCAGCAGCTTAGAGACAGGGCGCAAAGAAACTAACTATGGCTACACCCTC. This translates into CASSLETGRKETNYGYTL.

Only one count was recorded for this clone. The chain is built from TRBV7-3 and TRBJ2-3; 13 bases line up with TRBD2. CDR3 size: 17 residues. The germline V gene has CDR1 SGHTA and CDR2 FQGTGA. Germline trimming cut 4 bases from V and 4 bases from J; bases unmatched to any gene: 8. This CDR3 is CASSSGLAGDGADTQYF. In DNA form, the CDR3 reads TGTGCCAGCAGCTCTGGACTAGCGGGAGATGGGGCAGATACGCAGTATTTT. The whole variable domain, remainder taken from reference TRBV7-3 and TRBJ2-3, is GAGVSQTPSNKVTEKGKYVELRCDPISGHTALYWYRQSLGQGPEFLIYFQGTGAADDSGLPNDRFFAVRPEGSVSTLKIQRTERGDSAVYLCASSSGLAGDGADTQYFGPGTRLTVL.

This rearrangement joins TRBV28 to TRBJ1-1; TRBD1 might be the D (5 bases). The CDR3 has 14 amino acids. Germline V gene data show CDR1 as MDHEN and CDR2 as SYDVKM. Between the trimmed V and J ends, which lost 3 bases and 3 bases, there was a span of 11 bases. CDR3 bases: TGTGCCAGCAGTTTTCGGTTGGGGGACACTGAAGCTTTCTTT. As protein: CASSFRLGDTEAFF.

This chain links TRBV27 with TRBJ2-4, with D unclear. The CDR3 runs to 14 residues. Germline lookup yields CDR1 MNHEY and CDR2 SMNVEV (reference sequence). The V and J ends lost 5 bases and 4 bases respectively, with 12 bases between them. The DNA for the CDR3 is TGTGCCAGCAGTGCTTGGGCCGAAAAAAACATTCAGTACTTC. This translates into CASSAWAEKNIQYF.

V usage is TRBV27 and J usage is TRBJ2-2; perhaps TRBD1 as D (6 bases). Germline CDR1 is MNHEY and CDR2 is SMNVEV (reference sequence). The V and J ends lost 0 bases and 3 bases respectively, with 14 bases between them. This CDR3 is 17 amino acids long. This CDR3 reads CASSLSEAQGYTGELFF. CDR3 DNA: TGTGCCAGCAGTTTATCCGAAGCACAGGGTTACACCGGGGAGCTGTTTTTT.

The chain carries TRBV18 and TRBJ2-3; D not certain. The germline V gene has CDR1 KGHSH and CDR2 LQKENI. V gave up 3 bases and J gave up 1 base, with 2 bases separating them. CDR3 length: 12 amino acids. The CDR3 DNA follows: TGTGCCAGCTCACCTGGCACAGATACGCAGTATTTT. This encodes CASSPGTDTQYF.